This T cell receptor beta chain comes out of a study of T cell clonality in common variable immunodeficiency. Equal genomic DNA amounts from CVID and control samples were sequenced. The data were produced by immunoSEQ multiplex PCR, yet TCRdb's version contains in-frame clones alone and is incomplete. This record lists tens of thousands of clones, none seen once only, and the top ten clones contain around 0.87%. This clone was observed at least ten times. The antigen remains undetermined. Read sequence stops 3 residues before the CDR3 end, and the germline J gene provides the missing end. General study points: Reportedly, TCR beta sequences from common variable immunodeficiency showed fewer deletions and N-nucleotide insertions.

Trimming took off 5 bases at V and 4 bases at J, with 12 bases between the two ends. This CDR3 contains 13 residues. CDR1 is GTSNPN, CDR2 SVGIG, per germline (reference sequence). The sequencing input was peripheral blood mononuclear cells. The chain uses TRBV30 and TRBJ1-3, with D possibly being TRBD1 (6 bases). This receptor was taken from a person aged 18-70 years in good health. The CDR3 is CAWADSWGNTIYF. The part of the CDR3 DNA that was read is TGTGCCTGGGCGGACAGCTGGGGAAACACC.